Sequencing of this T cell receptor beta chain was carried out in a study of blood T cell repertoires in COVID-19. The data were produced by immunoSEQ multiplex PCR, yet TCRdb's version contains in-frame clones alone and is incomplete. The sample lists 45,000 to 60,000 clones; around four fifths were seen once. The sequenced material came from peripheral blood. The receptor was isolated from an elderly woman with acute or convalescent COVID-19.

In DNA form, the CDR3 reads TGTGCCAGCAGCCCTAGCTTGACGGGGACTGAAGCTTTCTTT. As protein: CASSPSLTGTEAFF. The V and J genes are TRBV6-6 and TRBJ1-1; D unclear. CDR1 MNHNY and CDR2 SVGAGI come from the germline V gene (reference sequence). The CDR3 length is 14 residues. Deletions cut 6 bases from V and 5 bases from J, with 16 bases between.